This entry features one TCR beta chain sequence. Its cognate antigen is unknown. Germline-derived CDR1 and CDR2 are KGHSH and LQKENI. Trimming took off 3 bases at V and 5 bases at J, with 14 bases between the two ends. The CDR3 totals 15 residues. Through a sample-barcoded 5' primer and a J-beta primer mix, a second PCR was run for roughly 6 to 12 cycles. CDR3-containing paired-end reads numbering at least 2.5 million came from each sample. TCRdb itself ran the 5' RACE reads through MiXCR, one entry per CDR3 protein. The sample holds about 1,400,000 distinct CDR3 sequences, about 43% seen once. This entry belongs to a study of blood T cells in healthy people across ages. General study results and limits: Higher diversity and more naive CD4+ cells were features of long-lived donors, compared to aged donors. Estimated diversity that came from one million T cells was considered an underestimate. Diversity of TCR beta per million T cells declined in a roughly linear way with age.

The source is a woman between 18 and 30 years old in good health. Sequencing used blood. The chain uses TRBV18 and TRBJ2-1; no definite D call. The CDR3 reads CASSPLGLLNNEQFF. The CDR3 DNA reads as TGTGCCAGCTCACCTTTGGGATTACTAAACAATGAGCAGTTCTTC.